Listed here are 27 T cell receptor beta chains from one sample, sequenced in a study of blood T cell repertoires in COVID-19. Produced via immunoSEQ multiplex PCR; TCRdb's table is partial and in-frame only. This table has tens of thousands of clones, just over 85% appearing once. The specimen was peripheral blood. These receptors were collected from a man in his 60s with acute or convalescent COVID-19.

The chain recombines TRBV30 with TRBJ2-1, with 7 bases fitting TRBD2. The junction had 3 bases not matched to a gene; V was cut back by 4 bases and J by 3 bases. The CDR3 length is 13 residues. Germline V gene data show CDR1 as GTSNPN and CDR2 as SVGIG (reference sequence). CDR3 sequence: CAWTSGNYNEQFF. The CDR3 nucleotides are TGTGCCTGGACCAGCGGGAACTACAATGAGCAGTTCTTC.

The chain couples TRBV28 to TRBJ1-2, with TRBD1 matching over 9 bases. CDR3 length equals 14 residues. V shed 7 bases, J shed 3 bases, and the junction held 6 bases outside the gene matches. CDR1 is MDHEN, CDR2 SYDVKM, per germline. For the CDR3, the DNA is TGTGCCAGCACCCCGGGACAGGGCTACTATGGCTACACCTTC. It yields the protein CASTPGQGYYGYTF.

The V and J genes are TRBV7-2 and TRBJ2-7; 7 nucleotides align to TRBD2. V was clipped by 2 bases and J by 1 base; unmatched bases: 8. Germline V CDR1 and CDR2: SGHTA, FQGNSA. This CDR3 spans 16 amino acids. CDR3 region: CASSLQAPSGSYEQYF. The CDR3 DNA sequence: TGTGCCAGCAGCTTACAGGCCCCTAGCGGTTCCTACGAGCAGTACTTC. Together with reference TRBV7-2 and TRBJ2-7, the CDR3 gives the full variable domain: GAGVSQSPSNKVTEKGKDVELRCDPISGHTALYWYRQSLGQGLEFLIYFQGNSAPDKSGLPSDRFSAERTGGSVSTLTIQRTQQEDSAVYLCASSLQAPSGSYEQYFGPGTRLTVT.

Here the CDR3 reads CASRDGGSSYEQYF. CDR3 nucleotides: TGTGCCAGCAGAGATGGCGGGAGTTCCTACGAGCAGTACTTC. The chain carries TRBV12-1 and TRBJ2-7; TRBD2, the table's D call, lacks a check against the DNA. TRBV12-1 is given as a pseudogene. There are 14 residues in the CDR3.

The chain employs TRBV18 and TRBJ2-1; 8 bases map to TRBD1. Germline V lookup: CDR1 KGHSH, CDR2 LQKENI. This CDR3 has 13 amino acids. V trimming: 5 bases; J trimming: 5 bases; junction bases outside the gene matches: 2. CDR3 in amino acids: CASSSTGDNEQFF. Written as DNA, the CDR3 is TGTGCCAGCTCATCGACAGGGGACAATGAGCAGTTCTTC.

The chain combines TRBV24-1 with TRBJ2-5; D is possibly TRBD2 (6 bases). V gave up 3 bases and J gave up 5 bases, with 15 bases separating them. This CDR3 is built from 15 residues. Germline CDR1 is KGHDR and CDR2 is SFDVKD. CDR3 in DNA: TGTGCCACCAGTGATGCGGGGTTGATACACGAGACCCAGTACTTC. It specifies CATSDAGLIHETQYF.

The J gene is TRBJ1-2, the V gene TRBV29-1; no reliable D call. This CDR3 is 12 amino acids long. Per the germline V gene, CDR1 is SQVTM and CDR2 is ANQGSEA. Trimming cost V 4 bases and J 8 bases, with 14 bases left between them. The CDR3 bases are TGCAGCGTTGGGTTCAGCGGGGAAGGCTACACCTTC. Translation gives CSVGFSGEGYTF.

CDR3 DNA sequence: TGTGCCAGCAGCCAAGAAAGAACTAGCGGGGCTCCCAATGAGCAGTTCTTC. This gives the protein CASSQERTSGAPNEQFF. The chain employs TRBV14 and TRBJ2-1, with 10 bases that match TRBD2. J gave up 6 bases and V 0 bases, and 8 bases lay outside the gene matches. This CDR3 is built from 17 residues. The germline V gene has CDR1 SGHDN and CDR2 FVKESK.

The CDR3 loop is CASRLTNSYNEQFF. The CDR3 coding sequence is TGTGCCAGCAGACTCACTAACTCCTACAATGAGCAGTTCTTC. This chain connects TRBV3-1 (or the pseudogene TRBV3-2) to TRBJ2-1; D uncertain. CDR1 and CDR2 (germline): LGHDT, YNNKEL (reference sequence). This CDR3 region has 14 residues. Trimming removed 6 bases at V and 0 bases at J, with 9 bases between.

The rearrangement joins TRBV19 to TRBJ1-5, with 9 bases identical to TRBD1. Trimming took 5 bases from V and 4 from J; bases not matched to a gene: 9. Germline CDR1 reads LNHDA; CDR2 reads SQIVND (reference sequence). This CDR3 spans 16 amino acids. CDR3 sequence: CASSAPDGTGNQPQHF. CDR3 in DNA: TGTGCCAGTAGTGCTCCCGACGGGACAGGGAATCAGCCCCAGCATTTT. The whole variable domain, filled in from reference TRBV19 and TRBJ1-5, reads DGGITQSPKYLFRKEGQNVTLSCEQNLNHDAMYWYRQDPGQGLRLIYYSQIVNDFQKGDIAEGYSVSREKKESFPLTVTSAQKNPTAFYLCASSAPDGTGNQPQHFGDGTRLSIL.

The DNA for the CDR3 is TGTGCCAGCAGCACCTCGTCAGGGCCCGCCTACAATGAGCAGTTCTTC. It specifies CASSTSSGPAYNEQFF. The V gene is TRBV9, the J gene TRBJ2-1, with TRBD1 as a possible D gene (5 bases). Germline CDR1 reads SGDLS; CDR2 reads YYNGEE. V was pared by 4 bases and J by 2 bases, with 16 bases between. The CDR3 runs 16 residues.

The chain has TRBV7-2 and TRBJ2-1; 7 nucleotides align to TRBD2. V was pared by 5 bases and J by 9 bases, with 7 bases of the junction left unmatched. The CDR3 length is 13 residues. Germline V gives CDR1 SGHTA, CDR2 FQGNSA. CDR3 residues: CASSPGQRGEQFF. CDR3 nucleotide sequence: TGTGCCAGCAGCCCCGGCCAGCGGGGTGAGCAGTTCTTC.

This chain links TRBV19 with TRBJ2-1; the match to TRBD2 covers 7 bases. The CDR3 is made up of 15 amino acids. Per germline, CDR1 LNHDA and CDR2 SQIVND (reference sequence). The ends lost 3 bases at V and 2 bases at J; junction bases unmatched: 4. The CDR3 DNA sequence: TGTGCCAGTAGTATGGGCCGGGGGGCCTACAATGAGCAGTTCTTC. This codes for CASSMGRGAYNEQFF.

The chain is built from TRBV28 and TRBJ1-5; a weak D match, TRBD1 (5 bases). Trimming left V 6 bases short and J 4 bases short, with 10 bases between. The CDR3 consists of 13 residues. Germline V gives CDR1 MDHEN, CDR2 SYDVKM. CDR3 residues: CASSPRVNQPQHF. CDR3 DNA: TGTGCCAGCAGCCCCAGGGTTAATCAGCCCCAGCATTTT.

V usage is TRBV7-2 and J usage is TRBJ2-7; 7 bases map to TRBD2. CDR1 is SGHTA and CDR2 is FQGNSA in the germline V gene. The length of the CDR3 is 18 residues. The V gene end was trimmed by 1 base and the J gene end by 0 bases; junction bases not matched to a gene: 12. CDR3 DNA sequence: TGTGCCAGCAGCTTAGTTACCCTCAGGCTAGCGGACTCCTACGAGCAGTACTTC. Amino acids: CASSLVTLRLADSYEQYF. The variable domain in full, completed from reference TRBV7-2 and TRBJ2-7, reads GAGVSQSPSNKVTEKGKDVELRCDPISGHTALYWYRQSLGQGLEFLIYFQGNSAPDKSGLPSDRFSAERTGGSVSTLTIQRTQQEDSAVYLCASSLVTLRLADSYEQYFGPGTRLTVT.

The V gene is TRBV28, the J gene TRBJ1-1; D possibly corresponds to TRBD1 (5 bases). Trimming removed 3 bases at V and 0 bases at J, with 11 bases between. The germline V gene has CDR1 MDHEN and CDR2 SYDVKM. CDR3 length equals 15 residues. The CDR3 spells CASSLLDSVNTEAFF. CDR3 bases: TGTGCCAGCAGTTTGCTCGACAGTGTGAACACTGAAGCTTTCTTT.

DNA for the CDR3: TGTGCCATCAGTGAGTCGGGGCGGGACAGGGGTTCCTACGAGCAGTACTTC. It is translated as CAISESGRDRGSYEQYF. This chain connects TRBV10-3 to TRBJ2-7; 10 bases match TRBD1. The length of the CDR3 is 17 residues. In germline, CDR1 is ENHRY, CDR2 SYGVKD. The V segment lost 0 bases and the J segment 1 base; nucleotides outside the gene matches: 6.

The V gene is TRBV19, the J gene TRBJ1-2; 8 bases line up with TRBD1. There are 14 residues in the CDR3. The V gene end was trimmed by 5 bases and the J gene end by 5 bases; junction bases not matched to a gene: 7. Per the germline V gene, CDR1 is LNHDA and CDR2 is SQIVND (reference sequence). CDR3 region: CASSGTGGLYGYTF. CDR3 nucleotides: TGTGCCAGTAGTGGCACAGGGGGACTATATGGCTACACCTTC.

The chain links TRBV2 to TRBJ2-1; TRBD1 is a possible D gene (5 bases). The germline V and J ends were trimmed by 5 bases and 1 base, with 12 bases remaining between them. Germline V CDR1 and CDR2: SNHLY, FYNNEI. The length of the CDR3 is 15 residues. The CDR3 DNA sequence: TGTGCCAGCAGTTCACAGGTTTTATCCTACAATGAGCAGTTCTTC. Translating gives CASSSQVLSYNEQFF. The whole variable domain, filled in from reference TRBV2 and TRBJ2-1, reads EPEVTQTPSHQVTQMGQEVILRCVPISNHLYFYWYRQILGQKVEFLVSFYNNEISEKSEIFDDQFSVERPDGSNFTLKIRSTKLEDSAMYFCASSSQVLSYNEQFFGPGTRLTVL.

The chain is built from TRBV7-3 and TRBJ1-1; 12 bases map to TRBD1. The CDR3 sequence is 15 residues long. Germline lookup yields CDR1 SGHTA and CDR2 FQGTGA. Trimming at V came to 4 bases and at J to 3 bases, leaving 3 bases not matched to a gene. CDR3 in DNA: TGTGCCAGCAGCTCCGGGACAGGGGGCTACACTGAAGCTTTCTTT. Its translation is CASSSGTGGYTEAFF.

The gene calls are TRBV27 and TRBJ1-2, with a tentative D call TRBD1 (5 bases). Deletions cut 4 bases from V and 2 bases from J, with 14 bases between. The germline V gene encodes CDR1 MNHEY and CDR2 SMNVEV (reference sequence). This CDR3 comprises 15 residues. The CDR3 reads CASSSGPGGNYGYTF. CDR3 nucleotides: TGTGCCAGCAGTTCGGGGCCCGGGGGGAACTATGGCTACACCTTC.

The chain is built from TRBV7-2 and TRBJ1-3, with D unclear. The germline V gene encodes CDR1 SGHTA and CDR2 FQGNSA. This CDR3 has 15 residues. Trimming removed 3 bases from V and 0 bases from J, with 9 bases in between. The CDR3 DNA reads TGTGCCAGCAGCTTGGCCAGTTACTCTGGAAACACCATATATTTT. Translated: CASSLASYSGNTIYF.

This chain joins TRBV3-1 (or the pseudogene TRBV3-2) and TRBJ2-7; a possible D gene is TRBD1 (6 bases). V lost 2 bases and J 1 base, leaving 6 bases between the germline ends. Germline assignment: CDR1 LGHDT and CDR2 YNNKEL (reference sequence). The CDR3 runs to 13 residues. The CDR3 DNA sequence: TGTGCCAGCAGCCAAAGGGGGTCCTACGAGCAGTACTTC. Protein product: CASSQRGSYEQYF.

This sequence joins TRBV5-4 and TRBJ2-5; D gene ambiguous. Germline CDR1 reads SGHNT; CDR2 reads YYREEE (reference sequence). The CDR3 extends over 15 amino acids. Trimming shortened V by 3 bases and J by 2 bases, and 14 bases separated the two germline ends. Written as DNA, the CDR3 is TGTGCCAGCAGCTCCAAGACGGGTTGGCAAGAGACCCAGTACTTC. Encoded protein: CASSSKTGWQETQYF.

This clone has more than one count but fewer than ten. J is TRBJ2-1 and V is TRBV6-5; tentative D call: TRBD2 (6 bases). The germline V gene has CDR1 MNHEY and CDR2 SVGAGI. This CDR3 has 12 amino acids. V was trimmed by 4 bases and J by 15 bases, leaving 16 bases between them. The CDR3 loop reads CASSSPGLPPFF. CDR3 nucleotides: TGTGCCAGCAGTTCTCCAGGACTACCTCCGTTCTTC.

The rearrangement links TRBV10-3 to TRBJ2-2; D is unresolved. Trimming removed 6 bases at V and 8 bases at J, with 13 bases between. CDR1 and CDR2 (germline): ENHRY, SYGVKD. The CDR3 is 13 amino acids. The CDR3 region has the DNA TGTGCCATCAGCCTCAGCGATCAGGGGGAGCTGTTTTTT. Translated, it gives CAISLSDQGELFF.

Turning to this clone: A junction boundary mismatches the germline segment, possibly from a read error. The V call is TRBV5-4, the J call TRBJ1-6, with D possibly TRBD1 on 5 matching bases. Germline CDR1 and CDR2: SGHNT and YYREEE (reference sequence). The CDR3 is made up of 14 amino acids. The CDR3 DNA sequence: TGTGCCAGCAGGCGGGACTCCAATAATTCACCCCTCCACTTT. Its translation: CASRRDSNNSPLHF.